These 11 T cell receptor beta chains share one sample of origin, sequenced in a study of regulatory T cells in long-lasting Graves disease. Assembly of TCR beta libraries relied on iRepertoire HTBI primers together with Arm-PCR of CDR3 regions. MiXCR was run by TCRdb on the multiplex PCR reads, yielding one entry per CDR3 protein. Here the sample spans approximately 560,000 distinct CDR3 sequences, about 16% being singletons. Documented time point: newly diagnosed GD, antithyroid drugs for less than 3 months. Construction of the TCR library relied on RNA isolated from PBMCs. These records were also assigned to another study, of T cells in Graves' hyperthyroidism and ophthalmopathy.

The sample was peripheral blood mononuclear cells (PBMCs), taken at new diagnosis, from a patient treated with antithyroid drugs. The receptor source for this set is a man between 18 and 29 years old with Graves disease.

This clonotype has a count of ten or more. J is TRBJ1-1 and V is TRBV28; no clear D gene. The CDR3 is 14 residues long. The V gene lost 3 bases and the J gene lost 4 bases, with 12 bases spanning the gap. CDR1 is MDHEN and CDR2 is SYDVKM in the germline V gene. CDR3 nucleotide sequence: TGTGCCAGCAGTTTTCGGGTTGAGGCCACTGAAGCTTTCTTT. It is translated as CASSFRVEATEAFF. The full variable domain, in which reference TRBV28 and TRBJ1-1 provide the parts outside the CDR3, is DVKVTQSSRYLVKRTGEKVFLECVQDMDHENMFWYRQDPGLGLRLIYFSYDVKMKEKGDIPEGYSVSREKKERFSLILESASTNQTSMYLCASSFRVEATEAFFGQGTRLTVV.

This clonotype occurred many times. The chain carries TRBV30 and TRBJ2-1; 14 bases line up with TRBD2. Germline trimming cut 5 bases from V and 8 bases from J; bases unmatched to any gene: 8. CDR3 size: 15 residues. Germline V lookup: CDR1 GTSNPN, CDR2 SVGIG (reference sequence). CDR3 loop: CAWQVGTSGSHEQFF. In DNA, the CDR3 is TGTGCCTGGCAGGTAGGGACTAGCGGGAGCCATGAGCAGTTCTTC.

This chain joins TRBV5-1 and TRBJ2-3; D unresolved. CDR1 is SGHRS, CDR2 YFSETQ, per germline. Trimming cost V 2 bases and J 1 base, with 14 bases left between them. CDR3 length equals 16 residues. This CDR3 reads CASSFIREYGTDTQYF. In DNA, the CDR3 is TGCGCCAGCAGCTTTATTAGGGAATACGGCACAGATACGCAGTATTTT. The full variable domain, with the rest looked up from reference TRBV5-1 and TRBJ2-3, is KAGVTQTPRYLIKTRGQQVTLSCSPISGHRSVSWYQQTPGQGLQFLFEYFSETQRNKGNFPGRFSGRQFSNSRSEMNVSTLELGDSALYLCASSFIREYGTDTQYFGPGTRLTVL.

A single count supports this clonotype. The chain couples TRBV30 to TRBJ1-2, with 8 positions matching TRBD1. Per the germline V gene, CDR1 is GTSNPN and CDR2 is SVGIG (reference sequence). CDR3 length: 12 amino acids. With V trimmed by 2 bases and J by 8 bases, 4 bases remained unmatched. This chain's CDR3 is CAWSFTGGGYTF. Written as DNA, the CDR3 is TGTGCCTGGAGTTTTACAGGGGGAGGCTACACCTTC. Complete variable domain (other parts from reference TRBV30 and TRBJ1-2): SQTIHQWPATLVQPVGSPLSLECTVEGTSNPNLYWYRQAAGRGLQLLFYSVGIGQISSEVPQNLSASRPQDRQFILSSKKLLLSDSGFYLCAWSFTGGGYTFGSGTRLTVV.

A single count supports this clonotype. It may be a read error: a sequence one base away is much more abundant. The CDR3 bases are TGCAGTGCTAGAGATCCCCAGGGAGGCTCCTACAATAAGCAGTTCTTC. Amino acids: CSARDPQGGSYNKQFF. The genes are TRBV20-1 and TRBJ2-1, with D tentatively TRBD2 (6 bases). This CDR3 has 16 amino acids. Germline V lookup: CDR1 DFQATT, CDR2 SNEGSKA (reference sequence).

This clonotype was picked up many times. The chain links TRBV28 to TRBJ1-3, with a possible D match to TRBD1 (6 bases). V shed 6 bases and J shed 3 bases, with 12 bases lying between them. The CDR3 totals 14 residues. CDR1 is MDHEN, CDR2 SYDVKM, per germline. The CDR3 nucleotides are TGTGCCAGCAGGGTACAGGGACTTGGAAACACCATATATTTT. Protein product: CASRVQGLGNTIYF.

This clonotype was picked up many times. The chain carries TRBV15 and TRBJ2-7; D ambiguous. V was trimmed by 5 bases and J by 2 bases, leaving 16 bases between them. Germline V lookup: CDR1 LNHNV, CDR2 YYDKDF (reference sequence). The CDR3 is 15 residues long. CDR3 residues: CATSVGHITTYEQYF. In DNA, the CDR3 is TGTGCCACCAGCGTGGGCCATATCACAACCTACGAGCAGTACTTC.

J is TRBJ1-6 and V is TRBV12-3 or TRBV12-4, with 9 positions matching TRBD1. The V and J ends lost 8 bases and 5 bases, in that order; junction bases with no gene match: 4. CDR3 length equals 14 residues. The CDR3 DNA follows: TGTGCCAGCGCCTGGACAGGGGATAATTCACCCCTCCACTTT. This encodes CASAWTGDNSPLHF.

This clonotype was found many times. The CDR3 coding sequence is TGTGCCATCAAGGGGGGCTGGGGAGATACGCAGTATTTT. Translating gives CAIKGGWGDTQYF. The chain joins TRBV10-3 to TRBJ2-3; D tentatively reads TRBD1 or TRBD2 (6 bases each). The CDR3 consists of 13 residues. V was shortened by 7 bases and J by 5 bases, with 13 bases between the two germline ends. Germline V CDR1 and CDR2: ENHRY, SYGVKD.

The chain recombines TRBV7-9 with TRBJ2-1, with TRBD2 matching 7 bases. Germline V gene lookup returns CDR1 SEHNR and CDR2 FQNEAQ (reference sequence). The CDR3 runs to 12 residues. V was clipped by 5 bases and J by 9 bases; unmatched bases: 4. The CDR3 region has the DNA TGTGCCAGCAGCGAGCGGGAACTTGAGCAGTTCTTC. Translated: CASSERELEQFF.

This clonotype was seen more than once but under ten times. J is TRBJ2-1 and V is TRBV11-2; D unclear. CDR3 length equals 18 residues. CDR1 and CDR2 (germline): SGHAT, FQNNGV. V was cut by 1 base and J by 0 bases, with 16 bases left in between. The CDR3 nucleotides read TGTGCCAGCAGCTTAGTCCCCAACAGCCTGAGCTCCTACAATGAGCAGTTCTTC. Its translation: CASSLVPNSLSSYNEQFF.